The sequence of this T cell receptor beta chain was determined in a study of PD-1 blockade in classical Hodgkin lymphoma. Study at large: A 3 mg/kg intravenous dose of nivolumab was received by patients every 2 weeks.

As for this clone: Its antigen remains unknown.

V gave up 4 bases and J gave up 5 bases; unmatched junction bases: 10. The CDR3 runs 16 residues. The V gene's germline CDR1 is SGHAT and CDR2 FQNNGV. The study's findings and limits: Although disease activity or prior therapy may be involved, causes of the repertoire differences remain undefined.

Some clones are missing from TCRdb's copy, which holds only in-frame ones; the method was immunoSEQ multiplex PCR. The data show approximately 46,000 clones, with about three quarters seen just once and 9.5% to 11% held by the top ten. Every one of the patients relapsed after autologous stem cell transplantation (brentuximab vedotin exposure was variable). Material: peripheral blood mononuclear cells (PBMCs), obtained at baseline. The receptor comes from a human donor with classical Hodgkin lymphoma. V is TRBV11-2 and J is TRBJ2-3; the match to TRBD1 covers 9 bases. The CDR3 reads CASSSLTGQGGDTQYF. CDR3 coding DNA: TGTGCCAGCAGCTCGCTGACGGGACAGGGAGGAGATACGCAGTATTTT.